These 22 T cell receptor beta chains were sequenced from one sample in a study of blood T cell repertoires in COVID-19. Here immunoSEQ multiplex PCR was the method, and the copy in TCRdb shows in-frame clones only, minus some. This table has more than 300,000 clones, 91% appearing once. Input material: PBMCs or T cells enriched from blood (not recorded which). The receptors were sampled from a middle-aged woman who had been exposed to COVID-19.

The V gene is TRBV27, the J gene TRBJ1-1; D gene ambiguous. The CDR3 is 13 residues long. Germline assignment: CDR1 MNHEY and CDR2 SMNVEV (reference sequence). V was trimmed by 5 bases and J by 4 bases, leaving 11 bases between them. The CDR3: CASSPVAATEAFF. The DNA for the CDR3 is TGTGCCAGCAGTCCAGTGGCCGCCACTGAAGCTTTCTTT.

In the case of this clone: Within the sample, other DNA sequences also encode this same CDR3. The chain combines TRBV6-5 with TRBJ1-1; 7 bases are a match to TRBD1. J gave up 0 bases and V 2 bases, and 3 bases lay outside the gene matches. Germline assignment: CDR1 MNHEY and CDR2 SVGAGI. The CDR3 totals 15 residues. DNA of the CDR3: TGTGCCAGCAGTTACGGCGGGACAGTGAACACTGAAGCTTTCTTT. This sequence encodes CASSYGGTVNTEAFF.

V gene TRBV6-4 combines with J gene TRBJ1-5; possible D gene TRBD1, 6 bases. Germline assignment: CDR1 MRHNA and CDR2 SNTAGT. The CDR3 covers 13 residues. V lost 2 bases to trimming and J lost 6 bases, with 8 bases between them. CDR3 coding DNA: TGTGCCAGCAGTGACGGGGGCGGTCAGCCCCAGCATTTT. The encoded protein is CASSDGGGQPQHF.

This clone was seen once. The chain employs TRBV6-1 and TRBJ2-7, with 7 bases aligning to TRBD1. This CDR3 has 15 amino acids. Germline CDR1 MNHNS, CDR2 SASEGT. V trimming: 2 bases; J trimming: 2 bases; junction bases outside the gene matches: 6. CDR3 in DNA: TGTGCCAGCAGTGAATACAGGGACAGCCCCTACGAGCAGTACTTC. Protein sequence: CASSEYRDSPYEQYF.

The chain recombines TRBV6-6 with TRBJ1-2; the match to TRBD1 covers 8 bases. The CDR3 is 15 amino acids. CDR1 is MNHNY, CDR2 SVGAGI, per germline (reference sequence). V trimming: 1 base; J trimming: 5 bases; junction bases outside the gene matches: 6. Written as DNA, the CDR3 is TGTGCCAGCAGTTACTACTCGGGACAGGCATATGGCTACACCTTC. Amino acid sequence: CASSYYSGQAYGYTF.

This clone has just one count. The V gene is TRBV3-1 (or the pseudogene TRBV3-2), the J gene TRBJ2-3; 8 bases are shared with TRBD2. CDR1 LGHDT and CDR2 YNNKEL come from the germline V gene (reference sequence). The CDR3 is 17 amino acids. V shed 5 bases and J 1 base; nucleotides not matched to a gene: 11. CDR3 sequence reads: CASSKRGGRWGTDTQYF. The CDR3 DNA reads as TGTGCCAGCAGCAAAAGGGGCGGGAGGTGGGGCACAGATACGCAGTATTTT.

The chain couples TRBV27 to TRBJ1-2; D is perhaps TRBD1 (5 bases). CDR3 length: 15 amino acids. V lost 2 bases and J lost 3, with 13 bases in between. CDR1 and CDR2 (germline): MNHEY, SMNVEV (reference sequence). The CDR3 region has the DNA TGTGCCAGCAGTTTAGGGGCCGGGGGGGACTATGGCTACACCTTC. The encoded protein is CASSLGAGGDYGYTF.

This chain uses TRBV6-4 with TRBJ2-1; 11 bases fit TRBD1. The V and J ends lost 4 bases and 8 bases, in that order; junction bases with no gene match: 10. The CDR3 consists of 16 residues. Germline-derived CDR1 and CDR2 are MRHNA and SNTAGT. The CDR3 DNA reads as TGTGCCAGCAGTGTCTTACCCGGGACAGGGGGGGATGAGCAGTTCTTC. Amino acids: CASSVLPGTGGDEQFF.

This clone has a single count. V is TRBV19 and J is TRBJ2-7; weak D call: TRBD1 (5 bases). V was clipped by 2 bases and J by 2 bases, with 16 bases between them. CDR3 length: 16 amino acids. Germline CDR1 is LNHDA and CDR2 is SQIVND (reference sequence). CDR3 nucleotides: TGTGCCAGTAGTATATCCCCGTTTCAGGGCACCTACGAGCAGTACTTC. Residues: CASSISPFQGTYEQYF.

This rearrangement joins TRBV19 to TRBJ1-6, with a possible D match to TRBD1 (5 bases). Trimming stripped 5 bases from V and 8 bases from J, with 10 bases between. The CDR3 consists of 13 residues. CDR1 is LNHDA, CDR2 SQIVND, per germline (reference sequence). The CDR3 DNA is TGTGCCAGTAGTCTACAGGCGGATTCACCCCTCCACTTT. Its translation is CASSLQADSPLHF.

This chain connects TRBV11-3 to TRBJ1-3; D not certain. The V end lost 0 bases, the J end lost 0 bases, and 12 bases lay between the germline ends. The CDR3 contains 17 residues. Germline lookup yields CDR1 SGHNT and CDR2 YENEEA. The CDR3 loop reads CASSLESLQNSGNTIYF. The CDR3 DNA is TGTGCCAGCAGCTTAGAATCTCTGCAGAACTCTGGAAACACCATATATTTT.

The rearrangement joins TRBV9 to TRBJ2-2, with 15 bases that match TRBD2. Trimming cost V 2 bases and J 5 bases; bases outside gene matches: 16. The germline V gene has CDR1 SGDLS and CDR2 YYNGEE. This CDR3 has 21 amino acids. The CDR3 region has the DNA TGTGCCAGCAGCGTCACTGTGGGAACGGGACTAGCGGGGGGCGGGACCGGGGAGCTGTTTTTT. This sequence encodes CASSVTVGTGLAGGGTGELFF.

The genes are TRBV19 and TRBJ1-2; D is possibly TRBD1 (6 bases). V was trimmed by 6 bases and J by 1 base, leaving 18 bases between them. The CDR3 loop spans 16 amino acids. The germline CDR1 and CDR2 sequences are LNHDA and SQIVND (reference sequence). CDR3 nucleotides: TGTGCCAGTAGCGTGGTACCGGGACAAATTAACTATGGCTACACCTTC. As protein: CASSVVPGQINYGYTF. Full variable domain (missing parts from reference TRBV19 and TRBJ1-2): DGGITQSPKYLFRKEGQNVTLSCEQNLNHDAMYWYRQDPGQGLRLIYYSQIVNDFQKGDIAEGYSVSREKKESFPLTVTSAQKNPTAFYLCASSVVPGQINYGYTFGSGTRLTVV.

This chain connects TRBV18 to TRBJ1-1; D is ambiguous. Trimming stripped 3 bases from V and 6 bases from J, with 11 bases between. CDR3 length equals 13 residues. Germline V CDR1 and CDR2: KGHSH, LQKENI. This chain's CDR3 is CASSPTSRAEAFF. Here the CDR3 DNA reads TGTGCCAGCTCACCTACCTCGAGGGCTGAAGCTTTCTTT. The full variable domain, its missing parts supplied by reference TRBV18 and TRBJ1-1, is NAGVMQNPRHLVRRRGQEARLRCSPMKGHSHVYWYRQLPEEGLKFMVYLQKENIIDESGMPKERFSAEFPKEGPSILRIQQVVRGDSAAYFCASSPTSRAEAFFGQGTRLTVV.

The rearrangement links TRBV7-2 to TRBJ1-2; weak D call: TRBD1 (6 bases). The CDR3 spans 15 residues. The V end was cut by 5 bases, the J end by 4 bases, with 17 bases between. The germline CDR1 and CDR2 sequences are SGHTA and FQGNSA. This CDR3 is CASSPRQVTGYGYTF. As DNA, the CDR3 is TGTGCCAGCAGCCCCAGACAGGTTACAGGCTATGGCTACACCTTC.

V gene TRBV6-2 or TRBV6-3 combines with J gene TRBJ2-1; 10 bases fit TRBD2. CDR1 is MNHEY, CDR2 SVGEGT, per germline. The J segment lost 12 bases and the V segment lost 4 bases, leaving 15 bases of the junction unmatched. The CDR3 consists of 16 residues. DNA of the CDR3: TGTGCCAGCAGTTCCAAACAGCGGGGGGGCCCTCCCGGGCAGTTCTTC. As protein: CASSSKQRGGPPGQFF.

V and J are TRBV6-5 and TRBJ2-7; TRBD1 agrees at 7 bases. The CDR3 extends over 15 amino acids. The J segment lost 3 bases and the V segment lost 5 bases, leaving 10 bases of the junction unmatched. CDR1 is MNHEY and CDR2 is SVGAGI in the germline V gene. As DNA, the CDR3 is TGTGCCAGCAGTCCCGGACAGGCCCAAGTCTACGAGCAGTACTTC. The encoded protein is CASSPGQAQVYEQYF.

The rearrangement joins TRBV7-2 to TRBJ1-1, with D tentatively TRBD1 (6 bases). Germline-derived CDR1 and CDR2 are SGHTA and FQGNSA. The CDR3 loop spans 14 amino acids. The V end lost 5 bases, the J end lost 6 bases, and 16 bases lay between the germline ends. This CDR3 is CASSPRGGASEAFF. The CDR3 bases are TGTGCCAGCAGCCCGCGGGGGGGGGCTTCTGAAGCTTTCTTT.

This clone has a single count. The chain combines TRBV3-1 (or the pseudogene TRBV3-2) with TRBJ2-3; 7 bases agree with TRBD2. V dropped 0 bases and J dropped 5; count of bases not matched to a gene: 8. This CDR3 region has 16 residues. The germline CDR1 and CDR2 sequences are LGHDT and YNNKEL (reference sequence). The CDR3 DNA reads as TGTGCCAGCAGCCAAGAGGGGCGGGAGAGAGGAGATACGCAGTATTTT. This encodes CASSQEGRERGDTQYF.

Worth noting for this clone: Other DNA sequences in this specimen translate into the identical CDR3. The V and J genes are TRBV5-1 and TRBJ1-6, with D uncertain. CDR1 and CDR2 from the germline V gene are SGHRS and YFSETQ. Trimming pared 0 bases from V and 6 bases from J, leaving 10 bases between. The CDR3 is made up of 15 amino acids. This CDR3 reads CASSLGGVGNSPLHF. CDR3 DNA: TGCGCCAGCAGCTTGGGCGGGGTGGGTAATTCACCCCTCCACTTT.

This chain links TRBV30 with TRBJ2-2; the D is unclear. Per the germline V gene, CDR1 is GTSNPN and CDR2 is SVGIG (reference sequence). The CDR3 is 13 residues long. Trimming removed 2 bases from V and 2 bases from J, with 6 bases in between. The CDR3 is CAWSYKNTGELFF. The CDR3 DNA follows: TGTGCCTGGAGTTATAAAAACACCGGGGAGCTGTTTTTT.

CDR3 nucleotides: TGTGCCAGCAGTACCAGGACAGGCCAGAACACTGAAGCTTTCTTT. The encoded protein is CASSTRTGQNTEAFF. The chain combines TRBV6-5 with TRBJ1-1, with TRBD1 matching 7 bases. Germline CDR1 is MNHEY and CDR2 is SVGAGI. The V gene end was trimmed by 5 bases and the J gene end by 1 base; junction bases not matched to a gene: 7. The CDR3 spans 15 residues.